Sequencing of this T cell receptor (beta chain) was carried out in a study of blood T cell repertoires in COVID-19 (dated by TCRdb to about 2020). Looking at the study overall: Samples from collaborators originated in the United States, Italy and Spain and spanned both the acute and convalescent phases of COVID-19. A freely available public database, intended as a resource for researchers studying the immune response to SARS-CoV-2, is where the repertoires were released. Sample metadata almost always included a de-identified subject ID, COVID-19 status, age in years and sex. The prospective study material was composed of cDNA or gDNA derived from T cells, B-cell-depleted T cells, or PBMCs. Subjects who had been exposed to COVID-19, were actively infected with it, or had recovered from it provided the deeply sampled blood TCRbeta repertoires that made up the dataset. Samples were obtained from the ongoing ImmuneRACE study (first 160 participants) and from 1,254 subjects provided by 6 global collaborators. HLA class I and class II types, where available, came from metadata supplied by the sample provider rather than from assay-based typing.

The immunoSEQ Assay, a bias-controlled multiplex PCR, was used to amplify TCRbeta CDR3 regions from genomic DNA. The paper's processing steps were these. The number of nucleated cells in each sample was estimated by amplification of reference gene primers within the assay. To quantify the absolute abundance of each unique TCRbeta CDR3 rearrangement, sequence reads were collapsed and filtered. For each sample, productive Simpson clonality was calculated by taking the square root of Simpson's diversity index across productive rearrangements. TCRdb mirrors the immuneACCESS table, restricted to in-frame sequences. Some clones are absent from its copies; in checked studies, under half trace to an unresolved V gene, and the reason for the others is unknown. V, J and clone size derive from that table, while D and trimming were established from the DNA sequence. This sample lists 340,000 or so clones; around 83% were detected once. The top ten hold 2.5% to 3.5% of the sample.

The collaborating institutions used their own protocols to collect whole blood in K2EDTA tubes. For TCRbeta analysis, collaborators shipped samples as frozen whole blood, isolated PBMCs, or DNA extracted from either of those sample types. With regard to this clone: The antigen it binds to is not known. Base qualities are not at hand, and no much larger clone is one base apart.

Cut back by 0 bases and 11 bases, the V and J ends lie 10 bases apart. Taken from cysteine to phenylalanine, the CDR3 has 12 residues. Here the CDR3 DNA is all that survives: 36 bases in frame from base 1. Sequences LGHNT (CDR1) and FRNRAP (CDR2) are obtained from the germline V gene. Paper-wide results and their limitations: The quantity of clinical and demographic metadata differed by source and by participant and was supplied without curation.

This TCR came from a young man with active or convalescent COVID-19. The sequenced sample was peripheral blood. This chain joins TRBV12-5 to TRBJ1-1; no D segment can be confidently identified. CDR3 protein: CASGLVQWEAFF. The base sequence is TGTGCTAGTGGTTTGGTACAATGGGAGGCTTTCTTT.